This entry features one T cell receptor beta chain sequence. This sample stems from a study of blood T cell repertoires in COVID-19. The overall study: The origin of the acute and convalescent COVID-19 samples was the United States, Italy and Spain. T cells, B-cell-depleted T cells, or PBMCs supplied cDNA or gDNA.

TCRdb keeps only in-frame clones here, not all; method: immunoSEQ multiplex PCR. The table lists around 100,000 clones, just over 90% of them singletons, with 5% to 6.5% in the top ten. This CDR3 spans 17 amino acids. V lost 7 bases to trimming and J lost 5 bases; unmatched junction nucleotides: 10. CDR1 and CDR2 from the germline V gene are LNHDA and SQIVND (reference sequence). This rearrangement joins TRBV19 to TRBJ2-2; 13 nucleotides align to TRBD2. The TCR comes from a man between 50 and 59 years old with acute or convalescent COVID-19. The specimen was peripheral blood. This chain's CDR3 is CASTNPGLAGVTGELFF. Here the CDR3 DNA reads TGTGCCAGTACCAACCCTGGACTAGCGGGAGTTACCGGGGAGCTGTTTTTT.